These 30 T cell receptor beta chains were all obtained from the same sample, sequenced in a study of T cell responses to AZD1222 COVID-19 vaccine. Profiled with immunoSEQ multiplex PCR; TCRdb holds only in-frame clones, not every one. The profile covers around 130,000 clones, with less than 95% appearing a single time and approximately 5.1% taken by the ten largest. Sequenced here: peripheral blood, sampled on day 0 of AZD1222 vaccination. These receptors were taken from an adult in good health.

The chain links TRBV29-1 to TRBJ2-5, with D possibly matching TRBD1 (5 bases). The length of the CDR3 is 13 residues. Germline CDR1 and CDR2: SQVTM and ANQGSEA. The V end lost 3 bases, the J end lost 6 bases, and 14 bases lay between the germline ends. CDR3 sequence reads: CSVDGQGGKTQYF. Here the CDR3 DNA reads TGCAGCGTTGACGGTCAGGGTGGGAAGACCCAGTACTTC.

This clone was observed once. V usage is TRBV19 and J usage is TRBJ2-2, with 9 bases matching TRBD1. The V segment lost 3 bases and the J segment 5 bases; nucleotides outside the gene matches: 7. Germline assignment: CDR1 LNHDA and CDR2 SQIVND (reference sequence). This CDR3 comprises 16 residues. The CDR3 loop is CASSILPGQGTGELFF. The CDR3 DNA sequence: TGTGCCAGTAGTATCCTCCCGGGACAGGGAACCGGGGAGCTGTTTTTT.

The chain has TRBV5-1 and TRBJ2-3, with a weak D call TRBD2 (5 bases). The CDR3 consists of 15 residues. Germline-derived CDR1 and CDR2 are SGHRS and YFSETQ. The V end was cut by 4 bases, the J end by 0 bases, with 12 bases between. CDR3 in DNA: TGCGCCAGCAGCCCTGGACTCTCTAGCACAGATACGCAGTATTTT. It is translated as CASSPGLSSTDTQYF. The full variable domain, completed using reference TRBV5-1 and TRBJ2-3, is KAGVTQTPRYLIKTRGQQVTLSCSPISGHRSVSWYQQTPGQGLQFLFEYFSETQRNKGNFPGRFSGRQFSNSRSEMNVSTLELGDSALYLCASSPGLSSTDTQYFGPGTRLTVL.

The chain has TRBV5-1 and TRBJ2-1; D could derive from TRBD1 or TRBD2 (6 bases each). The CDR3 consists of 15 residues. Germline lookup yields CDR1 SGHRS and CDR2 YFSETQ. V was trimmed by 2 bases and J by 0 bases, leaving 9 bases between them. The DNA for the CDR3 is TGCGCCAGCAGCTTCGAGGGGGGCTCCTACAATGAGCAGTTCTTC. Protein sequence: CASSFEGGSYNEQFF.

The CDR3 DNA is TGCGCCAGCAGCCAAGATCGGGCAGGAGGGAATGAGCAGTTCTTC. It encodes CASSQDRAGGNEQFF. This chain connects TRBV4-1 to TRBJ2-1; maybe TRBD2 (6 bases). The CDR3 is 15 residues long. Germline lookup yields CDR1 MGHRA and CDR2 YSYEKL. Trimming stripped 0 bases from V and 7 bases from J, with 13 bases between.

The chain is built from TRBV6-2 or TRBV6-3 and TRBJ2-6, with D perhaps TRBD1 (6 bases). CDR1 MNHEY and CDR2 SVGEGT come from the germline V gene. The CDR3 has 18 amino acids. Trimming cost V 5 bases and J 0 bases, with 17 bases left between them. CDR3 bases: TGTGCCAGCAGTCAGCCGCAGGGGACCCCCTCTGGGGCCAACGTCCTGACTTTC. As protein: CASSQPQGTPSGANVLTF.

The V gene is TRBV2, the J gene TRBJ2-7; a weak D match, TRBD2 (6 bases). Between the trimmed V and J ends, which lost 5 bases and 5 bases, there was a span of 19 bases. The CDR3 extends over 15 amino acids. Germline loops: CDR1 SNHLY, CDR2 FYNNEI. The CDR3 sequence: CASSPNGLGGDEQYF. DNA for the CDR3: TGTGCCAGCAGTCCAAATGGCCTCGGGGGTGACGAGCAGTACTTC. The entire variable domain, with the rest obtained from reference TRBV2 and TRBJ2-7, is as follows: EPEVTQTPSHQVTQMGQEVILRCVPISNHLYFYWYRQILGQKVEFLVSFYNNEISEKSEIFDDQFSVERPDGSNFTLKIRSTKLEDSAMYFCASSPNGLGGDEQYFGPGTRLTVT.

This chain links TRBV30 with TRBJ2-7; 7 nucleotides match TRBD1. The CDR3 is 12 amino acids. CDR1 is GTSNPN and CDR2 is SVGIG in the germline V gene (reference sequence). The J segment lost 5 bases and the V segment lost 3 bases, leaving 4 bases of the junction unmatched. For the CDR3, the DNA is TGTGCCTGGAGCCCGCAGGGGGACGAGCAGTACTTC. As protein: CAWSPQGDEQYF. Complete variable domain (other parts from reference TRBV30 and TRBJ2-7): SQTIHQWPATLVQPVGSPLSLECTVEGTSNPNLYWYRQAAGRGLQLLFYSVGIGQISSEVPQNLSASRPQDRQFILSSKKLLLSDSGFYLCAWSPQGDEQYFGPGTRLTVT.

The J gene is TRBJ2-6, the V gene TRBV2, with a tentative D call TRBD2 (7 bases). CDR3 length: 16 amino acids. In germline, CDR1 is SNHLY, CDR2 FYNNEI. V was pared by 9 bases and J by 0 bases, with 15 bases between. The CDR3 protein is CARGGEPFSGANVLTF. The CDR3 DNA sequence: TGTGCCAGAGGGGGGGAGCCGTTCTCTGGGGCCAACGTCCTGACTTTC. The variable domain in full, completed from reference TRBV2 and TRBJ2-6, reads EPEVTQTPSHQVTQMGQEVILRCVPISNHLYFYWYRQILGQKVEFLVSFYNNEISEKSEIFDDQFSVERPDGSNFTLKIRSTKLEDSAMYFCARGGEPFSGANVLTFGAGSRLTVL.

The CDR3, as DNA: TGTGCCAGCAGCCCCGGGGCTTATAGCAATCAGCCCCAGCATTTT. Translation: CASSPGAYSNQPQHF. This chain links TRBV7-9 with TRBJ1-5; D possibly corresponds to TRBD1 (5 bases). Germline V gene sequence: CDR1 SEHNR, CDR2 FQNEAQ (reference sequence). The CDR3 is 15 amino acids. Deletions cut 5 bases from V and 0 bases from J, with 11 bases between.

The chain uses TRBV10-3 and TRBJ2-3; D possibly corresponds to TRBD2 (6 bases). Germline-derived CDR1 and CDR2 are ENHRY and SYGVKD. The CDR3 consists of 13 residues. Trimming took 10 bases from V and 2 from J, leaving 13 bases between them. The DNA of the CDR3 is TGTGCCACCCACGCGGGGTCCACAGATACGCAGTATTTT. This codes for CATHAGSTDTQYF.

The chain uses TRBV6-6 and TRBJ1-2; D is ambiguous. The V gene's germline CDR1 is MNHNY and CDR2 SVGAGI (reference sequence). Trimming cost V 0 bases and J 3 bases, with 8 bases left between them. The CDR3 is 14 residues long. The CDR3 spells CASSYSIPYYGYTF. CDR3 in DNA: TGTGCCAGCAGTTACTCGATTCCTTACTATGGCTACACCTTC.

The rearrangement links TRBV11-2 to TRBJ2-7, with TRBD1 identical over 8 bases. CDR1 and CDR2 from the germline V gene are SGHAT and FQNNGV. The CDR3 is 14 residues long. V gave up 5 bases and J gave up 1 base; unmatched junction bases: 4. The chain's CDR3 is CASSVQGVSYEQYF. For the CDR3, the DNA is TGTGCCAGCAGCGTACAGGGGGTTTCCTACGAGCAGTACTTC.

V gene TRBV5-8 combines with J gene TRBJ2-7, with 7 nucleotides matching TRBD1. The CDR3 runs 16 residues. V was clipped by 1 base and J by 3 bases; unmatched bases: 10. In germline, CDR1 is SGHTS, CDR2 YDEGEE. As DNA, the CDR3 is TGTGCCAGCAGCTTGAAATGGGGGACAGCACTCTACGAGCAGTACTTC. The encoded protein is CASSLKWGTALYEQYF.

The chain has TRBV19 and TRBJ1-5, with TRBD1 identical over 8 bases. The CDR3 is 16 residues long. CDR1 and CDR2 (germline): LNHDA, SQIVND (reference sequence). V trimming: 4 bases; J trimming: 2 bases; junction bases outside the gene matches: 7. The CDR3 sequence: CASSRIGTGGNQPQHF. CDR3 bases: TGTGCCAGTAGTAGAATCGGGACAGGAGGCAATCAGCCCCAGCATTTT.

V and J are TRBV7-9 and TRBJ1-1; perhaps TRBD1 as D (5 bases). Germline CDR1 and CDR2: SEHNR and FQNEAQ (reference sequence). This CDR3 is built from 14 residues. Trimming removed 2 bases at V and 3 bases at J, with 10 bases between. The CDR3 region is CASSLSRGDTEAFF. CDR3 sequence (DNA): TGTGCCAGCAGCTTAAGCCGGGGGGACACTGAAGCTTTCTTT.

V is TRBV12-3 or TRBV12-4 and J is TRBJ1-4; D unclear. The CDR3 totals 13 residues. The V end lost 3 bases, the J end lost 16 bases, and 18 bases lay between the germline ends. The CDR3 bases are TGTGCCAGCAGTTTGTCGGGGAATTGGGCCTCGTTTTTT. It specifies CASSLSGNWASFF.

The rearrangement links TRBV9 to TRBJ1-3; D is possibly TRBD1 (5 bases). This CDR3 spans 16 amino acids. Trimming left V 4 bases short and J 3 bases short, with 17 bases between. Germline V gives CDR1 SGDLS, CDR2 YYNGEE. CDR3 region: CASSPGLGTDGNTIYF. CDR3 nucleotides: TGTGCCAGCAGCCCCGGCCTAGGGACGGATGGAAACACCATATATTTT.

The chain carries TRBV7-6 and TRBJ2-7; D might be TRBD1 or TRBD2, each matching 7 bases. This CDR3 contains 15 residues. The germline V gene has CDR1 SGHVS and CDR2 FNYEAQ. V lost 3 bases and J 0 bases, leaving 12 bases between the germline ends. The CDR3 reads CASSLGRDSSYEQYF. The CDR3 bases are TGTGCCAGCAGCTTGGGGAGGGACAGCTCCTACGAGCAGTACTTC.

There are a few counts of this clone. The rearrangement links TRBV7-3 to TRBJ2-3; 11 bases fit TRBD2. Germline loops: CDR1 SGHTA, CDR2 FQGTGA. Trimming took 2 bases from V and 2 from J; bases not matched to a gene: 3. The CDR3 has 16 residues. CDR3 sequence (DNA): TGTGCCAGCAGCTTAGGGACTAGCGGATTCACAGATACGCAGTATTTT. Protein: CASSLGTSGFTDTQYF. Complete variable domain (other parts from reference TRBV7-3 and TRBJ2-3): GAGVSQTPSNKVTEKGKYVELRCDPISGHTALYWYRQSLGQGPEFLIYFQGTGAADDSGLPNDRFFAVRPEGSVSTLKIQRTERGDSAVYLCASSLGTSGFTDTQYFGPGTRLTVL.

This chain links TRBV6-1 with TRBJ2-7, with 9 bases matching TRBD1. Germline V gene data show CDR1 as MNHNS and CDR2 as SASEGT. V gave up 2 bases and J gave up 5 bases; unmatched junction bases: 7. CDR3 length: 15 residues. The CDR3 spells CASSETGTGRDEQYF. The DNA for the CDR3 is TGTGCCAGCAGTGAAACTGGGACAGGGAGGGACGAGCAGTACTTC.

This chain links TRBV7-9 with TRBJ1-6; D ambiguous. From germline, CDR1 is SEHNR and CDR2 FQNEAQ (reference sequence). The CDR3 is 12 residues long. The V end lost 3 bases, the J end lost 7 bases, and 4 bases lay between the germline ends. CDR3 in DNA: TGTGCCAGCAGCTTCAGCAATTCACCCCTCCACTTT. Translating gives CASSFSNSPLHF.

The chain recombines TRBV29-1 with TRBJ1-5; 8 bases agree with TRBD1. The germline CDR1 and CDR2 sequences are SQVTM and ANQGSEA. The CDR3 runs to 13 residues. The V gene end was trimmed by 4 bases and the J gene end by 4 bases; junction bases not matched to a gene: 3. The CDR3 DNA follows: TGCAGCGTTGCCGGGACAGGTAATCAGCCCCAGCATTTT. Protein sequence: CSVAGTGNQPQHF.

This rearrangement joins TRBV5-1 to TRBJ1-2; the D is unclear. V lost 5 bases, J lost 3 bases, and 8 bases lay in between. The germline gives CDR1 SGHRS, CDR2 YFSETQ. The CDR3 loop spans 12 amino acids. The CDR3 spells CASSDADYGYTF. Written as DNA, the CDR3 is TGCGCCAGCAGTGACGCGGACTATGGCTACACCTTC.

Here the CDR3 DNA reads TGTGCCAGCAGTAGGATGGCCGCGTTGTACGAGCAGTACTTC. Amino acid sequence: CASSRMAALYEQYF. The chain has TRBV28 and TRBJ2-7; D not resolved. Germline CDR1 MDHEN, CDR2 SYDVKM. The CDR3 runs 14 residues. V shed 5 bases and J shed 4 bases, with 15 bases lying between them.

The CDR3 protein is CASSRQGVNYGYTF. CDR3 DNA: TGTGCCAGCAGCCGACAGGGGGTTAACTATGGCTACACCTTC. The J gene is TRBJ1-2, the V gene TRBV3-1 (or the pseudogene TRBV3-2), with 9 bases identical to TRBD1. This CDR3 contains 14 residues. The ends lost 4 bases at V and 1 base at J; junction bases unmatched: 1. Germline V gene data show CDR1 as LGHDT and CDR2 as YNNKEL (reference sequence).

Here the CDR3 reads CASSLQGSYSSPLHF. In DNA form, the CDR3 reads TGTGCCAGCAGCTTGCAGGGGTCATACTCTTCACCCCTCCACTTT. The chain employs TRBV5-6 and TRBJ1-6, with D maybe TRBD1 (6 bases). CDR1 SGHDT and CDR2 YYEEEE come from the germline V gene. V was cut by 1 base and J by 9 bases, with 14 bases left in between. This CDR3 contains 15 residues.

The rearrangement joins TRBV19 to TRBJ1-5, with 9 bases fitting TRBD1. Germline V lookup: CDR1 LNHDA, CDR2 SQIVND (reference sequence). There are 17 residues in the CDR3. V dropped 7 bases and J dropped 3; count of bases not matched to a gene: 13. In DNA form, the CDR3 reads TGTGCCAGTACCCTCCTCGTGGGACAGGGTGTCAATCAGCCCCAGCATTTT. Translation: CASTLLVGQGVNQPQHF.

This clone was recorded once. The chain couples TRBV19 to TRBJ1-1; tentatively, D is TRBD1 (5 bases). Germline V gives CDR1 LNHDA, CDR2 SQIVND (reference sequence). Trimming removed 3 bases from V and 5 bases from J, with 7 bases in between. The CDR3 is 12 amino acids. The chain's CDR3 is CASSMGLTEAFF. The CDR3 region has the DNA TGTGCCAGTAGTATGGGGCTAACTGAAGCTTTCTTT.

The genes are TRBV27 and TRBJ1-6; D ambiguous. Per germline, CDR1 MNHEY and CDR2 SMNVEV (reference sequence). There are 11 residues in the CDR3. The V end lost 2 bases, the J end lost 14 bases, and 7 bases lay between the germline ends. The CDR3 loop is CASSLGSSLHF. The CDR3 coding sequence is TGTGCCAGCAGTTTAGGTTCGTCCCTCCACTTT.